This T cell receptor (beta chain) was sequenced during a study of blood T cell repertoires in COVID-19. Generated by immunoSEQ multiplex PCR, the TCRdb table keeps only in-frame clones and is missing some. The table records approximately 80,000 clones, about three quarters of them present only once. The V gene's germline CDR1 is SGHRS and CDR2 YFSETQ. The CDR3 extends over 16 amino acids. J gave up 2 bases and V 4 bases, and 4 bases lay outside the gene matches. Source material: peripheral blood. The receptor was derived from a human donor in a cohort sampled during active COVID-19. This chain joins TRBV5-1 and TRBJ2-3; 13 bases map to TRBD2. DNA for the CDR3: TGCGCCAGCAGCACGGGACTAGCGGGGACCACAGATACGCAGTATTTT. Translation gives CASSTGLAGTTDTQYF.